The 24 T cell receptor beta chains presented below share a single source sample, sequenced in a study of circulating CD8 cells and anti-PD-1 response in melanoma. Each library started from roughly 16 ng of total RNA using the QIAseq Immune Repertoire TCR panel. One entry per CDR3 protein, called by TCRdb with MiXCR from the reads. The sample has around 1,800 distinct CDR3 sequences, 7% to 9% seen once. Sorting of live CD3+CD8+TCRalphabeta+ cells by PD-1 and/or TIGIT gave four subsets. Here the sequenced sample was CD8+ T cells from PBMCs, taken at baseline or after one month of anti-PD-1 therapy (not recorded which). The receptors come from a human donor with melanoma.

This clonotype counts as medium-sized. This sequence joins TRBV28 and TRBJ2-7; D is possibly TRBD1 or TRBD2 (5 bases each). The CDR3 has 14 amino acids. The V end was cut by 2 bases, the J end by 0 bases, with 8 bases between. The germline V gene has CDR1 MDHEN and CDR2 SYDVKM. This chain's CDR3 is CASSLEGISYEQYF. The CDR3 nucleotides are TGTGCCAGCAGTTTAGAGGGGATCTCCTACGAGCAGTACTTC.

V and J are TRBV19 and TRBJ2-1; D is tentatively TRBD1 or TRBD2 (5 bases each). The germline gives CDR1 LNHDA, CDR2 SQIVND (reference sequence). The V end was cut by 5 bases, the J end by 8 bases, with 16 bases between. The CDR3 spans 14 residues. CDR3 nucleotide sequence: TGTGCCAGTAGTCCCTCATGGGGGTACTATGAGCAGTTCTTC. Translation: CASSPSWGYYEQFF.

This clonotype is medium-sized within its sample. V usage is TRBV29-1 and J usage is TRBJ1-2; tentative D call: TRBD1 (5 bases). The germline V and J ends were trimmed by 1 base and 4 bases, with 10 bases remaining between them. The CDR3 contains 13 residues. CDR1 is SQVTM, CDR2 ANQGSEA, per germline. CDR3 in DNA: TGCAGCGTTGAAGGGGGGGTTTTCTATGGCTACACCTTC. It encodes CSVEGGVFYGYTF.

The chain couples TRBV3-1 to TRBJ1-5; D possibly corresponds to TRBD1 (5 bases). This CDR3 has 14 residues. V lost 4 bases and J 6 bases, leaving 13 bases between the germline ends. Germline loops: CDR1 LGHDT, CDR2 YNNKEL (reference sequence). CDR3 region: CASSPGRTLQPQHF. CDR3 DNA: TGTGCCAGCAGCCCGGGACGAACTCTTCAGCCCCAGCATTTT.

By share of the sample, this clonotype is medium-sized. The gene calls are TRBV28 and TRBJ2-7; 10 positions agree with TRBD1. The CDR3 covers 15 residues. The V gene end was trimmed by 5 bases and the J gene end by 5 bases; junction bases not matched to a gene: 9. CDR1 is MDHEN, CDR2 SYDVKM, per germline. CDR3 in amino acids: CASSLLPGQGNEQYF. In nucleotides, the CDR3 is TGTGCCAGCAGTCTTCTCCCGGGACAGGGGAACGAGCAGTACTTC.

This chain joins TRBV28 and TRBJ2-7; D ambiguous. CDR3 size: 14 residues. The V end was cut by 7 bases, the J end by 1 base, with 14 bases between. CDR1 is MDHEN, CDR2 SYDVKM, per germline. Written as DNA, the CDR3 is TGTGCCAGCACAATCGAGCGAACGTCCTACGAGCAGTACTTC. Residues: CASTIERTSYEQYF.

With regard to this clonotype: This may arise from a read error, as a much more abundant clone is one base away. The chain employs TRBV11-3 and TRBJ2-7, with D possibly TRBD2 on 5 matching bases. Germline V lookup: CDR1 SGHNT, CDR2 YENEEA. The CDR3 is 11 residues long. Trimming took 8 bases from V and 7 from J, leaving 12 bases between them. Here the CDR3 DNA reads TGTGCCAGCGGCCCATCGGGGGAGCAGTACTTC. Translated, it gives CASGPSGEQYF. Variable domain in full (rest from reference TRBV11-3 and TRBJ2-7): EAGVVQSPRYKIIEKKQPVAFWCNPISGHNTLYWYLQNLGQGPELLIRYENEEAVDDSQLPKDRFSAERLKGVDSTLKIQPAELGDSAVYLCASGPSGEQYFGPGTRLTVT.

Sample share makes this clonotype medium-sized. The V and J genes are TRBV27 and TRBJ2-1; 9 bases line up with TRBD2. This CDR3 is built from 14 residues. Germline CDR1 is MNHEY and CDR2 is SMNVEV (reference sequence). The V gene end was trimmed by 9 bases and the J gene end by 9 bases; junction bases not matched to a gene: 12. CDR3 sequence reads: CASSWVAGATEQFF. Here the CDR3 DNA reads TGTGCCAGTTCGTGGGTAGCGGGAGCCACTGAGCAGTTCTTC.

By proportion, this clonotype is medium-sized (0.01 to 0.1%). The chain carries TRBV19 and TRBJ2-7, with TRBD2 identical over 12 bases. The CDR3 contains 15 residues. V shed 7 bases and J 3 bases; nucleotides not matched to a gene: 7. CDR1 is LNHDA, CDR2 SQIVND, per germline (reference sequence). In DNA, the CDR3 is TGTGCCAGTACCGCGACTAGCGGGAGTTTCTACGAGCAGTACTTC. It codes for CASTATSGSFYEQYF.

This clonotype rates as medium-sized. The gene calls are TRBV29-1 and TRBJ1-2; no clear D. The V and J ends lost 3 bases and 1 base respectively, with 12 bases between them. CDR3 length equals 14 residues. Germline V gene data show CDR1 as SQVTM and CDR2 as ANQGSEA. CDR3 sequence (DNA): TGCAGCGTTGACGCAGGAGAGGTTAACTATGGCTACACCTTC. This sequence encodes CSVDAGEVNYGYTF.

This clonotype is judged medium-sized (0.01 to 0.1%). The V call is TRBV19, the J call TRBJ2-4; the D gene could be TRBD1 or TRBD2 (5 bases each). Trimming removed 4 bases at V and 8 bases at J, with 15 bases between. The length of the CDR3 is 14 residues. Germline CDR1 is LNHDA and CDR2 is SQIVND (reference sequence). The CDR3 reads CASSTPNLGDIQYF. The CDR3 nucleotides are TGTGCCAGTAGTACCCCCAACCTGGGGGACATTCAGTACTTC.

This clonotype is large (0.1 to 1%) in the sample. The chain employs TRBV28 and TRBJ2-5; TRBD1 agrees at 8 bases. The germline V gene encodes CDR1 MDHEN and CDR2 SYDVKM. This CDR3 comprises 15 residues. Trimming cost V 3 bases and J 4 bases; bases outside gene matches: 7. CDR3 bases: TGTGCCAGCAGTTTTCAGGGGGCGCAGAGAGAGACCCAGTACTTC. It specifies CASSFQGAQRETQYF.

In this sample, this clonotype is medium-sized. This chain joins TRBV19 and TRBJ1-1, with D unclear. Germline lookup yields CDR1 LNHDA and CDR2 SQIVND (reference sequence). Trimming removed 6 bases from V and 4 bases from J, with 12 bases in between. The CDR3 contains 13 residues. CDR3 sequence: CASRVSRGTEAFF. For the CDR3, the DNA is TGTGCCAGTAGGGTATCGAGAGGCACTGAAGCTTTCTTT.

This clonotype ranks as medium-sized. This sequence joins TRBV2 and TRBJ1-1; D is unresolved. Germline CDR1 reads SNHLY; CDR2 reads FYNNEI. This CDR3 is built from 13 residues. Trimming shortened V by 3 bases and J by 4 bases, and 9 bases separated the two germline ends. CDR3 sequence (DNA): TGTGCCAGCAGTGATGGGATTAGCACTGAAGCTTTCTTT. It yields the protein CASSDGISTEAFF.

This clonotype is large within its sample. This chain links TRBV7-2 with TRBJ2-7, with D perhaps given as TRBD1 or TRBD2 (5 bases each). The V gene's germline CDR1 is SGHTA and CDR2 FQGNSA. V was clipped by 3 bases and J by 3 bases, with 12 bases between them. The CDR3 spans 14 residues. CDR3: CASSFNGGHYEQYF. CDR3 nucleotides: TGTGCCAGCAGCTTTAATGGGGGTCACTACGAGCAGTACTTC.

This clonotype is termed medium-sized. The rearrangement joins TRBV4-2 to TRBJ2-1; D is undetermined. Germline V gene sequence: CDR1 LGHNA, CDR2 YNFKEQ. The CDR3 consists of 15 residues. V was clipped by 0 bases and J by 6 bases, with 12 bases between them. CDR3 sequence reads: CASSQELAESNEQFF. CDR3 bases: TGTGCCAGCAGCCAAGAGTTGGCGGAATCCAATGAGCAGTTCTTC.

This clonotype was seen a few times. A read error is possible here, since a much larger clone lies one base away. This CDR3 is CAGSVSLDTQYF. For the CDR3, the DNA is TGTGCCGGCAGCGTATCTCTGGATACGCAGTATTTT. V usage is TRBV5-4 and J usage is TRBJ2-3; no reliable D call. CDR1 and CDR2 from the germline V gene are SGHNT and YYREEE (reference sequence). The CDR3 contains 12 residues. The complete variable domain, with remaining parts taken from reference TRBV5-4 and TRBJ2-3, reads ETGVTQSPTHLIKTRGQQVTLRCSSQSGHNTVSWYQQALGQGPQFIFQYYREEENGRGNFPPRFSGLQFPNYSSELNVNALELDDSALYLCAGSVSLDTQYFGPGTRLTVL.

V gene TRBV20-1 combines with J gene TRBJ2-7, with D tentatively TRBD2 (6 bases). The CDR3 consists of 13 residues. The germline V gene encodes CDR1 DFQATT and CDR2 SNEGSKA (reference sequence). V lost 5 bases and J 2 bases, leaving 13 bases between the germline ends. CDR3 sequence reads: CSAGWGGTYEQYF. The CDR3, as DNA: TGCAGTGCTGGATGGGGAGGAACCTACGAGCAGTACTTC.

This clonotype is judged medium-sized. The CDR3 region is CASFGGSGNTIYF. CDR3 coding DNA: TGTGCCAGCTTCGGTGGCTCTGGAAACACCATATATTTT. The chain joins TRBV12-3 or TRBV12-4 to TRBJ1-3; D gene ambiguous. Deletions cut 8 bases from V and 0 bases from J, with 8 bases between. This CDR3 is built from 13 residues.

By proportion, this clonotype is medium-sized. The chain is built from TRBV19 and TRBJ1-1; D is unclear. Trimming took 1 base from V and 4 from J, leaving 7 bases between them. This CDR3 is built from 13 residues. The V gene's germline CDR1 is LNHDA and CDR2 SQIVND (reference sequence). The CDR3 nucleotides read TGTGCCAGTAGTATAGCGCCGTCCACTGAAGCTTTCTTT. Translating gives CASSIAPSTEAFF.

This clonotype was seen more than once but under ten times. One base away lies a much larger clone, so this may be a sequencing read error. V is TRBV24-1 and J is TRBJ2-1; the match to TRBD1 covers 7 bases. Germline-derived CDR1 and CDR2 are KGHDR and SFDVKD. This CDR3 region has 13 residues. DNA for the CDR3: TGTGCCACCTGTGAAACAGGGGCGGGTGAGCAGTTCTTC. Translated: CATCETGAGEQFF.

Within the sample, this clonotype is large. This rearrangement joins TRBV28 to TRBJ1-1; 7 bases agree with TRBD1. Trimming took 6 bases from V and 4 from J; bases not matched to a gene: 5. Germline V lookup: CDR1 MDHEN, CDR2 SYDVKM. The CDR3 is 13 residues long. The DNA for the CDR3 is TGTGCCAGCAGCTCACAGGGGTTCACTGAAGCTTTCTTT. This encodes CASSSQGFTEAFF. The variable domain in full, with the rest retrieved from reference TRBV28 and TRBJ1-1, is DVKVTQSSRYLVKRTGEKVFLECVQDMDHENMFWYRQDPGLGLRLIYFSYDVKMKEKGDIPEGYSVSREKKERFSLILESASTNQTSMYLCASSSQGFTEAFFGQGTRLTVV.

By frequency in the sample, this clonotype is medium-sized (0.01 to 0.1%). CDR3 sequence: CATSVGTDQPQHF. CDR3 sequence (DNA): TGTGCCACCAGTGTAGGGACGGATCAGCCCCAGCATTTT. The chain couples TRBV24-1 to TRBJ1-5; a possible D gene is TRBD1 (5 bases). CDR1 is KGHDR and CDR2 is SFDVKD in the germline V gene. The CDR3 length is 13 residues. Trimming removed 5 bases from V and 5 bases from J, with 9 bases in between.

This clonotype has a handful of counts. The chain links TRBV9 to TRBJ2-1, with D possibly TRBD2 on 6 matching bases. The CDR3 contains 15 residues. Trimming stripped 3 bases from V and 0 bases from J, with 10 bases between. Germline V CDR1 and CDR2: SGDLS, YYNGEE. The CDR3 DNA is TGTGCCAGCAGCGAGGCGGGGAACTCCTACAATGAGCAGTTCTTC. Translating gives CASSEAGNSYNEQFF.